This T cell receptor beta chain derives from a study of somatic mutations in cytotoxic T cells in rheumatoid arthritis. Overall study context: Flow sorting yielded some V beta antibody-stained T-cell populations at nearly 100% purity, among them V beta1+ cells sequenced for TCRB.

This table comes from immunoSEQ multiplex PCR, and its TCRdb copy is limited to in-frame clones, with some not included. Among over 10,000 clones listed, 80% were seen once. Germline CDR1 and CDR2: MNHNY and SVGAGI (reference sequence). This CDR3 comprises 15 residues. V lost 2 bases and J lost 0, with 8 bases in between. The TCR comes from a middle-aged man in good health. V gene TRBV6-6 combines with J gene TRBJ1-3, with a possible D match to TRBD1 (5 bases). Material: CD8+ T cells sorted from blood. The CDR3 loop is CASSYATDSGNTIYF. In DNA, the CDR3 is TGTGCCAGCAGTTACGCGACAGACTCTGGAAACACCATATATTTT.